The clone carrying this TCR beta chain came up a few times. Germline assignment: CDR1 MNHEY and CDR2 SVGAGI. This CDR3 is built from 15 residues. The V segment lost 7 bases and the J segment 4 bases; nucleotides outside the gene matches: 9. Vbeta (60) and Jbeta (13) primers were used in the PCR. This table comes from immunoSEQ multiplex PCR, and its TCRdb copy is limited to in-frame clones, with some not included. The table records around 61,000 clones, 55% to 75% of them present only once. This sample is drawn from a study of cytomegalovirus exposure and HLA in healthy donors. The TCR sequence derives from a man between 35 and 55 years old in good health and CMV-seropositive. Sequencing was carried out using PBMCs. The gene calls are TRBV6-5 and TRBJ1-5; 8 nucleotides match TRBD1. CDR3 coding DNA: TGTGCCAGCAACCCCATGGGACAGGTAAATCAGCCCCAGCATTTT. Translated, it gives CASNPMGQVNQPQHF.